Listed below are T cell receptor beta chains from one sample, sequenced in a study of blood T cell repertoires in COVID-19. The table came from immunoSEQ multiplex PCR; TCRdb's copy has only in-frame clones and leaves some out. This sample has around 160,000 clones, with approximately 91% found just once. The sample comprised peripheral blood. The receptors here all came from a human donor in a cohort sampled during active COVID-19. CDR3s include the opening cysteine and the closing phenylalanine or tryptophan.

J gene,V gene,CDR3 protein
TRBJ1-2,TRBV2,CASSRMGQSYGYTF
TRBJ2-1,TRBV7-2,CASSLILDGEQFF
TRBJ2-3,TRBV5-1,CASSLASGGAVDTQYF
TRBJ2-3,TRBV7-9,CASSYPGHRSTDTQYF
TRBJ2-5,TRBV29-1,CSVGAGQGNGETQYF
TRBJ2-2,TRBV5-4,CASSLGSGRASHTGELFF
TRBJ2-1,TRBV9,CASSVRRDAYNEQFF
TRBJ1-6,TRBV27,CASSKQGATYNSPLHF
TRBJ2-7,TRBV7-8,CASRFRRDSGEQYF
TRBJ2-1,TRBV4-2,CASSQVVGSKGGNEQFF
TRBJ1-1,TRBV30,CAWSVTDLNTEAFF
TRBJ2-5,TRBV5-1,CASSLADRGRETQYF
TRBJ2-7,TRBV6-5,CASSLTGIYEQYF
TRBJ2-7,TRBV6-5,CASSDREAYEQYF
TRBJ2-5,TRBV11-2,CASSLEIGGTQYF
TRBJ2-1,TRBV19,CASSLTQDSYNEQFF
TRBJ1-3,TRBV5-6,CASSLVGNTIYF
TRBJ2-2,TRBV27,CASSFGLAGGPGELFF
TRBJ2-5,TRBV12-3/TRBV12-4,CASSSDSHWTQYF
TRBJ2-1,TRBV5-4,CASSLGPSGSYNEQFF
TRBJ2-2,TRBV13,CASSLVFSDRDRGQRHTGELFF
TRBJ2-7,TRBV6-5,CASRTETGKGYEQYF
TRBJ2-1,TRBV7-2,CASSLARTSGGNEQFF
TRBJ1-2,TRBV19,CASSTMDTGYGYTF
TRBJ2-2,TRBV7-9,CASGRDREAGELFF
TRBJ1-6,TRBV30,CAWGLASPLHF
TRBJ2-7,TRBV5-1,CASSLNRGPEQYF
TRBJ2-5,TRBV28,CASSTNRGTRETQYF
TRBJ2-7,TRBV7-2,CASSAGGYEQYF
TRBJ1-1,TRBV7-6,CASSLEGTGRSEAFF
TRBJ2-2,TRBV9,CASSVGGTSGSGTGELFF